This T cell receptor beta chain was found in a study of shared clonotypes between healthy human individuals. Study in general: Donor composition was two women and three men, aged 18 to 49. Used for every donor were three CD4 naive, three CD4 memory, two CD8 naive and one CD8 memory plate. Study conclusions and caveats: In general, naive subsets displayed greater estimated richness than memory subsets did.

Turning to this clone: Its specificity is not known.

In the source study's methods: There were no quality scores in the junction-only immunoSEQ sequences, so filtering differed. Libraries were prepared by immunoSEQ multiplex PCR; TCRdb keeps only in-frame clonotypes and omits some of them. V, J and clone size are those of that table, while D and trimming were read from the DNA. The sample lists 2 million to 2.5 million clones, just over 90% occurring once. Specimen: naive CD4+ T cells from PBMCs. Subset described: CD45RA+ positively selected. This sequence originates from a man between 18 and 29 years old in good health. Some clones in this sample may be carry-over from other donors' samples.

The CDR3 loop is CASSPPGKGTERNYGYTF. The CDR3 DNA is TGTGCCAGCTCACCACCGGGAAAGGGGACAGAGCGAAACTATGGCTACACCTTC. This chain joins TRBV18 and TRBJ1-2, with 7 bases lining up with TRBD1. Germline CDR1 and CDR2: KGHSH and LQKENI. The junction had 12 bases not matched to a gene; V was cut back by 0 bases and J by 2 bases. This CDR3 is built from 18 residues.